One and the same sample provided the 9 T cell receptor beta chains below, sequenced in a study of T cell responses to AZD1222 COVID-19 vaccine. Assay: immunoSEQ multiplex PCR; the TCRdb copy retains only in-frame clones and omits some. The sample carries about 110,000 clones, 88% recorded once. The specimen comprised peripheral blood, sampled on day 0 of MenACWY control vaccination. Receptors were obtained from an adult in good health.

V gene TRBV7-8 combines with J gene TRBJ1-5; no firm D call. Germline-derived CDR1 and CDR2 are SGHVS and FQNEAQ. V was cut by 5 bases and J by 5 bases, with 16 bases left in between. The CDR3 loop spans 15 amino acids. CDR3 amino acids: CASSHDDGNHQPQHF. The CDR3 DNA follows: TGTGCCAGCAGCCACGACGACGGGAATCATCAGCCCCAGCATTTT.

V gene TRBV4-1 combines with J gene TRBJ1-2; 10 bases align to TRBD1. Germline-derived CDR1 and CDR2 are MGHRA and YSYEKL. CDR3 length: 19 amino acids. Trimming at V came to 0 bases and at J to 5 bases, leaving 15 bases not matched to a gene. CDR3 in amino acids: CASSQDLGTGAPGRYGYTF. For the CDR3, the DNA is TGCGCCAGCAGCCAAGATCTGGGGACAGGGGCCCCTGGGAGGTATGGCTACACCTTC.

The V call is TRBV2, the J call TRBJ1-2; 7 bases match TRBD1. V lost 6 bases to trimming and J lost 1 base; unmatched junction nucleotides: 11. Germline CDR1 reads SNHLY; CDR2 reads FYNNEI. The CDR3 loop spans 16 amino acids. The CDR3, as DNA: TGTGCCAGCAGCGTTGACCGGGACAGATATAACTATGGCTACACCTTC. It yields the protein CASSVDRDRYNYGYTF.

The CDR3 coding sequence is TGTGCCAGCAGCGCCCTCGCCGCGGGCCCCACCTACGAGCAGTACTTC. Residues: CASSALAAGPTYEQYF. The chain recombines TRBV9 with TRBJ2-7, with a weak D call TRBD2 (5 bases). The germline V gene has CDR1 SGDLS and CDR2 YYNGEE. CDR3 length equals 16 residues. The V end lost 3 bases, the J end lost 2 bases, and 18 bases lay between the germline ends.

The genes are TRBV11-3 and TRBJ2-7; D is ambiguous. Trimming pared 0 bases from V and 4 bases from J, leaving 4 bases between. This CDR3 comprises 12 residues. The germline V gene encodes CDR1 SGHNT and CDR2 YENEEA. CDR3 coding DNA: TGTGCCAGCAGCTTAGATCAGTACGAGCAGTACTTC. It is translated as CASSLDQYEQYF.

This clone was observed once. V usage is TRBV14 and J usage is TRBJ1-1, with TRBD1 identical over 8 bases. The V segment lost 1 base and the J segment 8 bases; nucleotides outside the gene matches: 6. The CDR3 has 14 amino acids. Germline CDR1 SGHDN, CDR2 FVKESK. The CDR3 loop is CASSQVRTGPEAFF. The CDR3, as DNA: TGTGCCAGCAGCCAAGTCCGGACAGGGCCAGAAGCTTTCTTT.

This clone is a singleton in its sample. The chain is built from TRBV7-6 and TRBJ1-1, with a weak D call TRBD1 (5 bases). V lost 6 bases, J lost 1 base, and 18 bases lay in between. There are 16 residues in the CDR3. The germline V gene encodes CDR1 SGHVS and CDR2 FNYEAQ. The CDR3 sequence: CASSHQGEGWNTEAFF. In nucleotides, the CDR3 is TGTGCCAGCAGTCACCAGGGAGAGGGATGGAACACTGAAGCTTTCTTT.

Here the CDR3 DNA reads TGTGCCAGCAGTTTATCCGGGTTTGGTGGCTACACCTTC. As protein: CASSLSGFGGYTF. This rearrangement joins TRBV12-3 or TRBV12-4 to TRBJ1-2; D remains unclear. The CDR3 spans 13 residues. The V end was cut by 2 bases, the J end by 7 bases, with 11 bases between.

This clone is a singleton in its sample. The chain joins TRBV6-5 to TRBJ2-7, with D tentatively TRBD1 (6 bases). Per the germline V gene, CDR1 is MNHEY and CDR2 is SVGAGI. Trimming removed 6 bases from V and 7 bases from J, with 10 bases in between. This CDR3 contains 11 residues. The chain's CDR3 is CASRQGWEQYF. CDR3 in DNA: TGTGCCAGCAGACAGGGTTGGGAGCAGTACTTC.